These 2 T cell receptor beta chains were sequenced from one sample in a study of shared clonotypes between healthy human individuals. Clones were read by immunoSEQ multiplex PCR, and TCRdb kept only the in-frame ones, dropping some. In the table there are approximately 2.3 million clones, 93% of which are singletons. Specimen: naive CD4+ T cells from PBMCs. Specified subset: CD45RA+ positively selected. These receptors originate from a man younger than 30 in good health. Some clones in this sample may be carry-over from other donors' samples.

This chain links TRBV9 with TRBJ2-7, with TRBD2 matching over 12 bases. This CDR3 comprises 16 residues. V dropped 4 bases and J dropped 7; count of bases not matched to a gene: 12. Germline loops: CDR1 SGDLS, CDR2 YYNGEE. The CDR3 DNA reads as TGTGCCAGCAGCCCCGGACTAGCGGGACCTCTGGGGGAGCAGTACTTC. Its protein product is CASSPGLAGPLGEQYF.

The rearrangement joins TRBV9 to TRBJ2-7; TRBD1 aligns across 7 bases. This CDR3 comprises 15 residues. Germline V gene data show CDR1 as SGDLS and CDR2 as YYNGEE. V dropped 4 bases and J dropped 2; count of bases not matched to a gene: 9. In nucleotides, the CDR3 is TGTGCCAGCAGCTCGACAGGGTCCCAACCCTACGAGCAGTACTTC. The encoded protein is CASSSTGSQPYEQYF.